The rows below give T cell receptor beta chains drawn from one sample of a study of blood T cell repertoires in COVID-19. Repertoires were generated with immunoSEQ multiplex PCR, while TCRdb's copy carries only in-frame clones and drops some. This table holds about 320,000 clones, about 91% found once. The sample comprised peripheral blood. All receptors come from a woman aged 25 to 39 with COVID-19, enrolled during active disease. The CDR3 runs from the conserved cysteine through the conserved F or W.

TRBJ2-5	TRBV2	CASSVPARETQYF
TRBJ1-6	TRBV21-1	CASSPTGGRSPLHF
TRBJ1-1	TRBV4-2	CASSYNQGRGDEAFF
TRBJ1-1	TRBV4-2	CASSHEGTPEAFF
TRBJ2-2	TRBV7-9	CASSFLNSNTGELFF
TRBJ1-6	TRBV5-4	CASSAGTEPLHF
TRBJ1-2	TRBV30	CARGGGANYGYTF
TRBJ1-1	TRBV13	CASSIGVEAFF
TRBJ1-2	TRBV5-4	CASSSTGGGGGYTF
TRBJ2-5	TRBV5-4	CASSSPDQETQYF
TRBJ1-1	TRBV13	CASSSRGRAEAFF
TRBJ2-1	TRBV14	CASSQGPIRGDNEQFF